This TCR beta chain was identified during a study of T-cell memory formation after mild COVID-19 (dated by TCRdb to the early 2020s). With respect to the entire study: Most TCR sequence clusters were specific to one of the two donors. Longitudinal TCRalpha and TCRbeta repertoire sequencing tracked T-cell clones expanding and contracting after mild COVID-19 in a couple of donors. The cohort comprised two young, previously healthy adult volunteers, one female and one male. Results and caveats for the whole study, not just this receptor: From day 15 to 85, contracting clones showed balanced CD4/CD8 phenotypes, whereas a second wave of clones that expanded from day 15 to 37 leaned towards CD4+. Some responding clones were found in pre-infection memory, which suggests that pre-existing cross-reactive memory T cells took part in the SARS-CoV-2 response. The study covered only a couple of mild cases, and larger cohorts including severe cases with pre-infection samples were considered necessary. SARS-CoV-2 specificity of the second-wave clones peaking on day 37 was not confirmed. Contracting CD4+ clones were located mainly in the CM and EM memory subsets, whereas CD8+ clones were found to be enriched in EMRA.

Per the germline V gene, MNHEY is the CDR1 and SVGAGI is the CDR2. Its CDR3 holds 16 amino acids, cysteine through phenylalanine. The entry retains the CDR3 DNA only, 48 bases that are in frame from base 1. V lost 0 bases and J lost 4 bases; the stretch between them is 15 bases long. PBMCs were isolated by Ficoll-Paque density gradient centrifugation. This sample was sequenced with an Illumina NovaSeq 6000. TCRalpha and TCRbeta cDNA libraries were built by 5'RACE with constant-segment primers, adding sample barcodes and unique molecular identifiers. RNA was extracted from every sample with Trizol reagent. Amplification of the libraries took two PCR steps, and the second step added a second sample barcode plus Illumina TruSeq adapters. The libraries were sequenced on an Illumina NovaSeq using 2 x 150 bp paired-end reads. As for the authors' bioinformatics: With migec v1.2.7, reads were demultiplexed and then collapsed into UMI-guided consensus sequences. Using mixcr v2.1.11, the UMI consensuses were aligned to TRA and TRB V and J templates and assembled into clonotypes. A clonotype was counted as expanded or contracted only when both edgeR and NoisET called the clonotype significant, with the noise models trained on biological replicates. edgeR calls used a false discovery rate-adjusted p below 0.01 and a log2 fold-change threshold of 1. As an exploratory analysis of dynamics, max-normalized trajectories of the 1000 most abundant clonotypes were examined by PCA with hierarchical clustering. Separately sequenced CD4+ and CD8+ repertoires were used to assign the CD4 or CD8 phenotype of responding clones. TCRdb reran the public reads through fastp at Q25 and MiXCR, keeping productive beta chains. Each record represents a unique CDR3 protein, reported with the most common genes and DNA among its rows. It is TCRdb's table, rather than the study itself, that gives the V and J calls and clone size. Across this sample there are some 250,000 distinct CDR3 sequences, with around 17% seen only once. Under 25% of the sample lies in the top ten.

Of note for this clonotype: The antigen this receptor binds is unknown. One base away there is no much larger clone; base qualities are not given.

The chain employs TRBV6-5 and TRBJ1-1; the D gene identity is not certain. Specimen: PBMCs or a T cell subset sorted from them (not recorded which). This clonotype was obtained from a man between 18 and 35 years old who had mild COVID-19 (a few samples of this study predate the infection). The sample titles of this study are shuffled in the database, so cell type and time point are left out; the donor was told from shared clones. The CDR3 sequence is CASSYSIGPALTEAFF. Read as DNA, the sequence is TGTGCCAGCAGTTACTCGATAGGCCCTGCGCTCACTGAAGCTTTCTTT.